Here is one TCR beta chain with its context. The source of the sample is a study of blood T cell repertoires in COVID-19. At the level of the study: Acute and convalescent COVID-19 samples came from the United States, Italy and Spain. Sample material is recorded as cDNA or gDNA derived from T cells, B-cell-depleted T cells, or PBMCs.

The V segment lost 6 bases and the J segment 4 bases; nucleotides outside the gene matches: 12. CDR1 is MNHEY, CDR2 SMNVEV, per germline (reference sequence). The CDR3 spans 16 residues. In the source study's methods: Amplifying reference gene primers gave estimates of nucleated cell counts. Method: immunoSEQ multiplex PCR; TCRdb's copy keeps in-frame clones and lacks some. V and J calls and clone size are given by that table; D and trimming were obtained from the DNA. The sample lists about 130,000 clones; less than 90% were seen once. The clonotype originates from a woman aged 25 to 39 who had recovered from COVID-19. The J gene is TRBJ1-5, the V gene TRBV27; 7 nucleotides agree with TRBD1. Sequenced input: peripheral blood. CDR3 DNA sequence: TGTGCCAGCAGAATTTATTCGACAGGGAAGAATCAGCCCCAGCATTTT. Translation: CASRIYSTGKNQPQHF.